The 12 T cell receptor beta chains listed next were all sequenced from one sample in a study of graft-versus-host responses after intestinal transplantation. The protocol was immunoSEQ multiplex PCR, while the TCRdb copy is restricted to in-frame clones and leaves out a portion. The sample records about 86,000 clones, about 88% being singletons. These receptors have no identified antigens. The sequenced sample was unstimulated CD4+ T cells sorted from spleen or lymph node cells, obtained before transplant. The receptors shown here come from a human donor who was the organ donor for an intestinal transplant.

The chain recombines TRBV7-4 with TRBJ2-3; 9 bases agree with TRBD2. Germline-derived CDR1 and CDR2 are SGHVT and SQSDAQ. The CDR3 runs to 14 residues. The J segment lost 6 bases and the V segment lost 5 bases, leaving 6 bases of the junction unmatched. The CDR3 DNA sequence: TGTGCCAGCAGCCCGACTAGCGGTGAGGATACGCAGTATTTT. It translates to CASSPTSGEDTQYF.

The chain links TRBV2 to TRBJ1-1; 7 bases map to TRBD1. From germline, CDR1 is SNHLY and CDR2 FYNNEI. V shed 6 bases and J 3 bases; nucleotides not matched to a gene: 7. The CDR3 totals 14 residues. This chain's CDR3 is CASSRDSQDTEAFF. CDR3 bases: TGTGCCAGCAGCCGGGACAGCCAAGACACTGAAGCTTTCTTT.

The V gene is TRBV5-4, the J gene TRBJ2-1, with 9 positions matching TRBD2. With V trimmed by 7 bases and J by 4 bases, 9 bases remained unmatched. CDR3 length: 15 residues. CDR1 is SGHNT and CDR2 is YYREEE in the germline V gene (reference sequence). CDR3 sequence: CASSKVLAGYNEQFF. As DNA, the CDR3 is TGTGCCAGCTCAAAGGTGCTAGCGGGGTACAATGAGCAGTTCTTC.

The gene calls are TRBV5-1 and TRBJ2-1; D may be TRBD2 (5 bases). The CDR3 contains 16 residues. V lost 0 bases to trimming and J lost 4 bases, with 14 bases between them. The germline V gene has CDR1 SGHRS and CDR2 YFSETQ. The CDR3 reads CASSLDPAGFYNEQFF. The DNA of the CDR3 is TGCGCCAGCAGCTTGGATCCGGCGGGTTTTTACAATGAGCAGTTCTTC.

This clone is a singleton in its sample. The chain joins TRBV2 to TRBJ1-4; possible D gene TRBD1, 5 bases. Per the germline V gene, CDR1 is SNHLY and CDR2 is FYNNEI. The CDR3 covers 14 residues. Deletions cut 3 bases from V and 10 bases from J, with 15 bases between. The CDR3 region is CASSDRERGGKLFF. The CDR3 region has the DNA TGTGCCAGCAGTGACAGGGAAAGGGGCGGAAAACTGTTTTTT. Combining the CDR3 with reference TRBV2 and TRBJ1-4 gives the whole variable domain EPEVTQTPSHQVTQMGQEVILRCVPISNHLYFYWYRQILGQKVEFLVSFYNNEISEKSEIFDDQFSVERPDGSNFTLKIRSTKLEDSAMYFCASSDRERGGKLFFGSGTQLSVL.

V is TRBV28 and J is TRBJ2-1, with 7 bases identical to TRBD2. The germline V gene encodes CDR1 MDHEN and CDR2 SYDVKM. V lost 6 bases to trimming and J lost 9 bases; unmatched junction nucleotides: 14. The CDR3 covers 15 residues. CDR3 DNA sequence: TGTGCCAGCAGCTCCTCGGAGACGGGAGGAGGTGAGCAGTTCTTC. Amino acids: CASSSSETGGGEQFF.

The rearrangement uses TRBV28 and TRBJ2-2, with TRBD2 as a possible D gene (5 bases). The CDR3 loop spans 15 amino acids. Germline loops: CDR1 MDHEN, CDR2 SYDVKM. V was trimmed by 5 bases and J by 3 bases, leaving 13 bases between them. The CDR3, as DNA: TGTGCCAGCAGTGCAACTAGGGCCCACACCGGGGAGCTGTTTTTT. Translation gives CASSATRAHTGELFF.

The CDR3 sequence is CASSQGDGETQYF. CDR3 DNA: TGTGCCAGCAGCCAGGGCGATGGGGAGACCCAGTACTTC. The rearrangement links TRBV4-2 to TRBJ2-5; D gene uncertain. The germline V gene has CDR1 LGHNA and CDR2 YNFKEQ. This CDR3 has 13 amino acids. Trimming removed 3 bases at V and 5 bases at J, with 10 bases between.

The chain uses TRBV28 and TRBJ2-6; TRBD1 is a possible D gene (6 bases). The length of the CDR3 is 15 residues. V lost 7 bases and J 2 bases, leaving 12 bases between the germline ends. CDR1 MDHEN and CDR2 SYDVKM come from the germline V gene. This CDR3 is CASTDRQAGANVLTF. DNA for the CDR3: TGTGCCAGCACCGATCGACAGGCTGGGGCCAACGTCCTGACTTTC.

The chain employs TRBV7-6 and TRBJ1-2, with 8 bases identical to TRBD1. The CDR3 is made up of 16 amino acids. Trimming cost V 1 base and J 0 bases; bases outside gene matches: 4. In germline, CDR1 is SGHVS, CDR2 FNYEAQ. The CDR3: CASSLGGTGANYGYTF. The CDR3 nucleotides read TGTGCCAGCAGCTTAGGGGGGACAGGCGCTAACTATGGCTACACCTTC.

The chain combines TRBV7-3 with TRBJ2-7; tentatively, D is TRBD2 (5 bases). Between the trimmed V and J ends, which lost 5 bases and 2 bases, there was a span of 10 bases. The CDR3 is 13 amino acids. The germline CDR1 and CDR2 sequences are SGHTA and FQGTGA. CDR3 nucleotide sequence: TGTGCCAGCAGCCCTACCGGGGCCTACGAGCAGTACTTC. As protein: CASSPTGAYEQYF.

This sequence joins TRBV9 and TRBJ2-5; 7 bases map to TRBD2. The V gene's germline CDR1 is SGDLS and CDR2 YYNGEE. The V gene end was trimmed by 4 bases and the J gene end by 11 bases; junction bases not matched to a gene: 14. The CDR3 consists of 14 residues. The CDR3 here is CASSPWRSLGGQYF. The CDR3 DNA reads as TGTGCCAGCAGCCCGTGGAGATCCCTCGGGGGGCAGTACTTC.